One TCR beta chain is described in this entry. The entry originates in a study of T cell clonotyping in hematopoietic cell transplantation. The method was immunoSEQ multiplex PCR; TCRdb's version includes in-frame clones alone and lacks a portion of them. Of about 41,000 clones in the sample, 75% to 90% were seen once. As for time point: recipient sample about 28 days before transplant, after cytoreduction. Material: peripheral blood mononuclear cells, obtained before stem cell transplant. The sequence was collected from a man aged 55 to 70 with acute myeloid leukemia. Some clones in this sample may be carry-over from other donors' samples.

CDR3 DNA sequence: TGTGCCAGCAGTTCCCCAGACAGGGGCGCCTACGAGCAGTACTTC. Translating gives CASSSPDRGAYEQYF. V usage is TRBV6-6 and J usage is TRBJ2-7, with 8 bases matching TRBD1. The CDR3 length is 15 residues. V was pared by 4 bases and J by 2 bases, with 7 bases of the junction left unmatched. In germline, CDR1 is MNHNY, CDR2 SVGAGI (reference sequence).